The present T cell receptor (beta chain) was sequenced within a study of blood T cell repertoires in COVID-19. Study at large: From the United States, Italy and Spain came samples of acute and convalescent COVID-19. Sources were T cells, B-cell-depleted T cells, or PBMCs; the material itself was cDNA or gDNA.

As originally analysed: For nucleated cells, counts were estimated from reference gene primer amplification. Profiled with immunoSEQ multiplex PCR; TCRdb holds only in-frame clones, not every one. V, J and clone size are those of that table, while D and trimming were read from the DNA. The sample shows fewer than 350,000 clones, more than 75% of them seen only once. The clonotype originates from a man aged 40-49 years with active or convalescent COVID-19. The sample taken for sequencing was peripheral blood.

The CDR3 sequence is CAISETDRGLNEQFF. CDR3 bases: TGTGCCATCAGTGAGACGGACAGGGGGCTCAATGAGCAGTTCTTC. This chain links TRBV10-3 with TRBJ2-1; 11 nucleotides align to TRBD1. J was trimmed by 6 bases and V by 2 bases; bases with no gene match: 3. CDR3 length: 15 residues. CDR1 ENHRY and CDR2 SYGVKD come from the germline V gene.